The source of this TCR beta chain is a study of blood T cell repertoires in COVID-19. Original data processing: Reference gene primer amplification gave estimated nucleated cell counts. The data were produced by immunoSEQ multiplex PCR, yet TCRdb's version contains in-frame clones alone and is incomplete. V and J calls plus clone size are reproduced from that table; the DNA served to infer D and trimming. The sample holds around 190,000 clones; 75% to 85% are singletons and the top ten take about 1.5%. Germline V CDR1 and CDR2: SGHAT, FQNNGV. The CDR3 spans 16 residues. The junction had 6 bases not matched to a gene; V was cut back by 1 base and J by 3 bases.

Material for sequencing was peripheral blood. This receptor was obtained from a human donor in a cohort sampled during active COVID-19. This chain joins TRBV11-2 and TRBJ2-1, with 7 nucleotides matching TRBD2. The CDR3 protein is CASSLGRGGSYNEQFF. CDR3 DNA sequence: TGTGCCAGCAGCTTAGGCCGGGGCGGGAGCTACAATGAGCAGTTCTTC.